These 2 T cell receptor beta chains were sequenced from one sample in a study of blood T cell repertoires in COVID-19. Produced via immunoSEQ multiplex PCR; TCRdb's table is partial and in-frame only. Found here are more than 100,000 clones, more than 75% of them singletons; the top ten hold 25% to 35%. The sample taken for sequencing was peripheral blood. These receptors originate from a woman aged 70-85 years with acute or convalescent COVID-19.

The rearrangement links TRBV10-1 to TRBJ2-2, with D possibly being TRBD2 (6 bases). V was pared by 3 bases and J by 5 bases, with 13 bases between. The CDR3 spans 15 residues. CDR1 is WNHNN, CDR2 SYGVQD, per germline (reference sequence). DNA for the CDR3: TGCGCCAGCAGTGAAGGTCAGGGACTTACCGGGGAGCTGTTTTTT. Translation gives CASSEGQGLTGELFF.

The chain recombines TRBV9 with TRBJ1-2; 9 nucleotides line up with TRBD1. V lost 2 bases and J lost 4; bases outside the gene matches: 12. The CDR3 consists of 17 residues. Germline V gene lookup returns CDR1 SGDLS and CDR2 YYNGEE. The CDR3 is CASSVSPHRGRGYGYTF. CDR3 coding DNA: TGTGCCAGCAGCGTCTCCCCCCACAGGGGGCGCGGCTATGGCTACACCTTC.